This T cell receptor beta chain stems from a study of PD-1 blockade in mismatch repair-deficient tumors. Study-wide context: Patients had over 10 mismatch repair-deficient cancer types, all previously treated and progressing.

CDR1 and CDR2 from the germline V gene are SGDLS and YYNGEE. Trimming took off 0 bases at V and 4 bases at J, with 14 bases between the two ends. The CDR3 length is 16 residues. This clone has only one observation. Its antigen is not identified. General study points: Three of seven peptides expanded clones, giving 130 to 150 unique blood TCRs.

Noted time point: approximately ten-day in vitro stimulation with candidate mutation-associated neoantigen peptide 1. The protocol was immunoSEQ multiplex PCR, while the TCRdb copy is restricted to in-frame clones and leaves out a portion. Of several thousand clones detected, 87% appear once; the ten largest clones hold under 15%. The starting material was cells cultured in vitro, obtained from a patient treated with pembrolizumab. V gene TRBV9 combines with J gene TRBJ2-1; D is tentatively TRBD1 or TRBD2 (5 bases each). The sequence came from an adult with mismatch repair-deficient cancer. The CDR3 bases are TGTGCCAGCAGCGTAGGACGGGATGGGGGATACAATGAGCAGTTCTTC. Protein product: CASSVGRDGGYNEQFF.